One sample yielded the 23 T cell receptor beta chains listed below, sequenced in a study of cytomegalovirus exposure and HLA in healthy donors. The PCR contained 60 Vbeta and 13 Jbeta primers. Only in-frame clones appear in the TCRdb table, and some are missing; sequencing was by immunoSEQ multiplex PCR. Of around 200,000 clones in the sample, around 88% were seen once. The sample taken for sequencing was PBMCs. The receptors were gathered from a woman aged 25 to 39 in good health and CMV-seronegative.

About this clone: An end of the junction differs from the germline gene, which may be a read error. This chain joins TRBV5-1 and TRBJ2-7, with D possibly TRBD1 on 5 matching bases. The CDR3 sequence is 13 residues long. Germline V CDR1 and CDR2: SGHRS, YFSETQ. The CDR3 nucleotides are TGCGCCAGCGGCTTAACACAGGCTTACGAGCAGTACTTC. Encoded protein: CASGLTQAYEQYF.

This rearrangement joins TRBV5-6 to TRBJ2-3; 10 bases agree with TRBD1. Germline-derived CDR1 and CDR2 are SGHDT and YYEEEE. The trim removed 4 bases at V and 7 bases at J, leaving 12 bases unmatched. This CDR3 contains 16 residues. The CDR3 sequence: CASSHNRDRGRYTQYF. The CDR3 nucleotides are TGTGCCAGCAGCCATAATCGGGACAGGGGAAGGTATACGCAGTATTTT. The full variable domain, in which reference TRBV5-6 and TRBJ2-3 provide the parts outside the CDR3, is DAGVTQSPTHLIKTRGQQVTLRCSPKSGHDTVSWYQQALGQGPQFIFQYYEEEERQRGNFPDRFSGHQFPNYSSELNVNALLLGDSALYLCASSHNRDRGRYTQYFGPGTRLTVL.

The genes are TRBV5-4 and TRBJ2-7, with 7 bases that match TRBD1. The CDR3 length is 15 residues. Germline-derived CDR1 and CDR2 are SGHNT and YYREEE (reference sequence). V lost 4 bases to trimming and J lost 0 bases; unmatched junction nucleotides: 7. The CDR3 spells CASSPGTASSYEQYF. CDR3 in DNA: TGTGCCAGCAGCCCCGGGACAGCAAGCTCCTACGAGCAGTACTTC. Based on the CDR3 plus reference TRBV5-4 and TRBJ2-7, the full variable domain is ETGVTQSPTHLIKTRGQQVTLRCSSQSGHNTVSWYQQALGQGPQFIFQYYREEENGRGNFPPRFSGLQFPNYSSELNVNALELDDSALYLCASSPGTASSYEQYFGPGTRLTVT.

CDR3: CASSPGAPGTGGYEQYF. CDR3 in DNA: TGCGCCAGCAGCCCGGGGGCCCCGGGGACAGGGGGGTACGAGCAGTACTTC. This chain links TRBV5-1 with TRBJ2-7; 11 positions match TRBD1. This CDR3 spans 17 amino acids. In germline, CDR1 is SGHRS, CDR2 YFSETQ. V gave up 4 bases and J gave up 4 bases; unmatched junction bases: 13.

The rearrangement uses TRBV9 and TRBJ1-2, with 7 nucleotides matching TRBD1. The CDR3 consists of 16 residues. Trimming cost V 0 bases and J 6 bases; bases outside gene matches: 11. CDR1 SGDLS and CDR2 YYNGEE come from the germline V gene. CDR3 nucleotide sequence: TGTGCCAGCAGCGTAGAGCCCTCTGACAGGGTCCATGGCTACACCTTC. This codes for CASSVEPSDRVHGYTF.

This clone was observed a handful of times. The rearrangement links TRBV27 to TRBJ2-2; D not certain. This CDR3 is built from 11 residues. Germline assignment: CDR1 MNHEY and CDR2 SMNVEV (reference sequence). V was trimmed by 4 bases and J by 8 bases, leaving 5 bases between them. CDR3 sequence (DNA): TGTGCCAGCAGTTCCTTTGGGGAGCTGTTTTTT. It specifies CASSSFGELFF.

This clone has just one count. V is TRBV28 and J is TRBJ2-1, with D possibly matching TRBD2 (7 bases). Trimming shortened V by 5 bases and J by 4 bases, and 15 bases separated the two germline ends. The germline V gene has CDR1 MDHEN and CDR2 SYDVKM. This CDR3 has 15 amino acids. The CDR3 region has the DNA TGTGCCAGCAGTCCTCCCGGGGGGCCGTACAATGAGCAGTTCTTC. Translating it yields CASSPPGGPYNEQFF. Full variable domain (missing parts from reference TRBV28 and TRBJ2-1): DVKVTQSSRYLVKRTGEKVFLECVQDMDHENMFWYRQDPGLGLRLIYFSYDVKMKEKGDIPEGYSVSREKKERFSLILESASTNQTSMYLCASSPPGGPYNEQFFGPGTRLTVL.

This sequence joins TRBV27 and TRBJ2-3; maybe TRBD1 (5 bases). The CDR3 contains 13 residues. Deletions cut 6 bases from V and 3 bases from J, with 10 bases between. From germline, CDR1 is MNHEY and CDR2 SMNVEV (reference sequence). DNA of the CDR3: TGTGCCAGCAGCGGACATAAAACAGATACGCAGTATTTT. As protein: CASSGHKTDTQYF.

This clone was seen a handful of times. CDR3 protein: CASSLGLGGQSQETQYF. The CDR3 nucleotides are TGTGCCAGCAGCTTAGGCCTCGGCGGGCAGAGCCAAGAGACCCAGTACTTC. This chain links TRBV11-2 with TRBJ2-5, with D possibly matching TRBD2 (5 bases). Germline V gene data show CDR1 as SGHAT and CDR2 as FQNNGV. The V gene lost 1 base and the J gene lost 1 base, with 16 bases spanning the gap. This CDR3 is built from 17 residues.

As regards this clone: A read error may produce the germline difference seen at one junction end. This rearrangement joins TRBV4-1 to TRBJ2-7; D may be TRBD1 (7 bases). There are 15 residues in the CDR3. Germline assignment: CDR1 MGHRA and CDR2 YSYEKL. The CDR3 loop is CASSQVSGGTYEQHF. Here the CDR3 DNA reads TGCGCCAGCAGCCAAGTGTCAGGGGGGACCTACGAGCAGCACTTC.

The chain combines TRBV9 with TRBJ2-7; 8 bases fit TRBD2. The trim removed 0 bases at V and 3 bases at J, leaving 5 bases unmatched. The V gene's germline CDR1 is SGDLS and CDR2 YYNGEE. The CDR3 contains 15 residues. The CDR3: CASSVGGSGSYEQYF. The DNA for the CDR3 is TGTGCCAGCAGCGTAGGGGGGAGCGGGAGCTACGAGCAGTACTTC.

This clone was counted between two and nine times. V and J are TRBV30 and TRBJ2-7; perhaps TRBD1 as D (6 bases). The germline gives CDR1 GTSNPN, CDR2 SVGIG (reference sequence). This CDR3 region has 11 residues. Between the trimmed V and J ends, which lost 4 bases and 3 bases, there was a span of 7 bases. The CDR3 region has the DNA TGTGCCTGGATGGACAGCTACGAGCAGTACTTC. Protein product: CAWMDSYEQYF.

The rearrangement links TRBV11-2 to TRBJ2-5; tentatively, D is TRBD2 (5 bases). Germline CDR1 SGHAT, CDR2 FQNNGV. The CDR3 sequence is 16 residues long. Trimming removed 5 bases from V and 0 bases from J, with 16 bases in between. The CDR3 nucleotides read TGTGCCAGCAGCCCCACTCTAGCACTGTACCAAGAGACCCAGTACTTC. It encodes CASSPTLALYQETQYF.

Regarding this clone: Other DNA variants within this sample encode the same CDR3. The CDR3: CAWSVRGTGELFF. The CDR3 DNA follows: TGTGCCTGGAGTGTAAGGGGCACCGGGGAGCTGTTTTTT. The chain couples TRBV30 to TRBJ2-2; TRBD1 is a possible D gene (5 bases). The CDR3 sequence is 13 residues long. The germline V gene has CDR1 GTSNPN and CDR2 SVGIG (reference sequence). The V end was cut by 0 bases, the J end by 4 bases, with 6 bases between. The whole variable domain, filled in from reference TRBV30 and TRBJ2-2, reads SQTIHQWPATLVQPVGSPLSLECTVEGTSNPNLYWYRQAAGRGLQLLFYSVGIGQISSEVPQNLSASRPQDRQFILSSKKLLLSDSGFYLCAWSVRGTGELFFGEGSRLTVL.

The chain recombines TRBV7-9 with TRBJ2-5, with a weak D call TRBD1 (5 bases). The CDR3 has 15 residues. Trimming took off 0 bases at V and 5 bases at J, with 13 bases between the two ends. Germline V lookup: CDR1 SEHNR, CDR2 FQNEAQ (reference sequence). DNA of the CDR3: TGTGCCAGCAGCTTAGCTGGGGCCGGACGGGAGACCCAGTACTTC. This codes for CASSLAGAGRETQYF.

The rearrangement uses TRBV5-4 and TRBJ2-3, with D perhaps TRBD2 (5 bases). V dropped 2 bases and J dropped 0 bases, with 10 bases sitting between them. Germline CDR1 SGHNT, CDR2 YYREEE (reference sequence). The CDR3 runs to 15 residues. CDR3 sequence reads: CASSFEGMSTDTQYF. The DNA of the CDR3 is TGTGCCAGCAGCTTTGAGGGTATGAGCACAGATACGCAGTATTTT.

The DNA of the CDR3 is TGTGCCAGCAGCTTGACAGGAAACTCTGGAAACACCATATATTTT. Its translation is CASSLTGNSGNTIYF. The genes are TRBV7-6 and TRBJ1-3, with D perhaps TRBD1 (6 bases). The V end lost 3 bases, the J end lost 0 bases, and 9 bases lay between the germline ends. The CDR3 runs 15 residues. Germline lookup yields CDR1 SGHVS and CDR2 FNYEAQ.

The chain links TRBV5-5 to TRBJ1-2; possible D gene TRBD1, 6 bases. The CDR3 spans 15 residues. The germline V gene encodes CDR1 SGHKS and CDR2 YYEKEE (reference sequence). V lost 3 bases to trimming and J lost 8 bases, with 20 bases between them. CDR3 protein: CASSSGGWGGDGYTF. Here the CDR3 DNA reads TGTGCCAGCAGCTCCGGCGGTTGGGGGGGCGACGGCTACACCTTC. Complete variable domain (other parts from reference TRBV5-5 and TRBJ1-2): DAGVTQSPTHLIKTRGQQVTLRCSPISGHKSVSWYQQVLGQGPQFIFQYYEKEERGRGNFPDRFSARQFPNYSSELNVNALLLGDSALYLCASSSGGWGGDGYTFGSGTRLTVV.

The chain is built from TRBV5-6 and TRBJ2-5, with TRBD2 matching 10 bases. V was clipped by 0 bases and J by 7 bases; unmatched bases: 12. Per the germline V gene, CDR1 is SGHDT and CDR2 is YYEEEE. The CDR3 contains 17 residues. CDR3 DNA: TGTGCCAGCAGCTTGGTGGCTAGCGGGGGACCGGGTGTGACCCAGTACTTC. This sequence encodes CASSLVASGGPGVTQYF.

The rearrangement links TRBV28 to TRBJ1-2; maybe TRBD1 (6 bases). The germline gives CDR1 MDHEN, CDR2 SYDVKM. The CDR3 runs to 14 residues. Between the trimmed V and J ends, which lost 6 bases and 4 bases, there was a span of 15 bases. CDR3: CASSQEQGPYGYTF. The CDR3 DNA is TGTGCCAGCAGCCAGGAACAGGGCCCCTATGGCTACACCTTC.

The chain is built from TRBV4-1 and TRBJ2-2; 9 positions match TRBD1. The J segment lost 7 bases and the V segment lost 5 bases, leaving 5 bases of the junction unmatched. Germline assignment: CDR1 MGHRA and CDR2 YSYEKL. This CDR3 contains 14 residues. In DNA form, the CDR3 reads TGCGCCAGCAGCTTGGACAGGGGAGGCGGGGAGCTGTTTTTT. Residues: CASSLDRGGGELFF.

V and J are TRBV5-6 and TRBJ1-4; the D gene is possibly TRBD1 (6 bases). The CDR3 totals 15 residues. V lost 2 bases and J 7 bases, leaving 15 bases between the germline ends. Germline CDR1 and CDR2: SGHDT and YYEEEE. CDR3: CASSFSGGQGEKLFF. Here the CDR3 DNA reads TGTGCCAGCAGCTTCTCCGGGGGGCAGGGTGAAAAACTGTTTTTT.

The table lists this clone with a count of one. The V and J genes are TRBV7-2 and TRBJ2-6; D is ambiguous. The CDR3 has 14 residues. Germline V gene data show CDR1 as SGHTA and CDR2 as FQGNSA. Trimming left V 5 bases short and J 1 base short, with 6 bases between. The CDR3 sequence: CASSLTSGANVLTF. The CDR3 DNA reads as TGTGCCAGCAGCCTGACTTCTGGGGCCAACGTCCTGACTTTC.